This T cell receptor (beta chain) originates from a study of yellow fever vaccine responses in identical twins (dated by TCRdb to 2016 to 2019). The study in broad terms: In identical twins, the study followed T cell clones that responded to the vaccine with precision. Study-wide conclusions, independent of this receptor: According to the authors, in identical twins the way T cells responded to vaccination appeared partly convergent and partly personalized.

From its cysteine to its phenylalanine, the CDR3 spans 13 amino acids. The read is trimmed to its CDR3 DNA, 39 bases read in frame from base 1. After removal of 5 bases from V and 6 bases from J, the junction retains 4 bases not matched to a gene. CDR1 and CDR2 are drawn from the germline V gene: SGHAT, FQNNGV. Notes on this clonotype: The target of this receptor is not known. Per-base quality was not reported, and no clone a single base away is much larger than it.

The method was RT-PCR. TCRdb names Illumina HiSeq 2500 as the instrument used. TCRdb passed the public sequencing reads through fastp at Q25 and MiXCR, retaining productive beta sequences. Every distinct CDR3 protein forms one entry, paired with its most common genes and DNA. The sample table shows roughly 23,000 distinct CDR3 sequences, and more than 60% are seen once. Of the sample, about 5% falls within the top ten clones. Recombination linked TRBV11-2 to TRBJ1-5, and TRBD1 aligns with 7 junction nucleotides. The sequence was collected from a woman aged 18-29 years who received the yellow fever vaccine. Donor details come from another sample of the same person, matched by shared clones. The sequencing used T cells from blood (PBMCs), unsorted or a sorted subset (not recorded which), collected before or after yellow fever vaccination (not recorded which). The CDR3 reads as follows: CASSITGVQPQHF. The DNA sequence is given as TGTGCCAGCAGCATTACAGGGGTTCAGCCCCAGCATTTT. With all but the CDR3 taken from the reference TRBV11-2 and TRBJ1-5 genes, the full variable domain is: EAGVAQSPRYKIIEKRQSVAFWCNPISGHATLYWYQQILGQGPKLLIQFQNNGVVDDSQLPKDRFSAERLKGVDSTLKIQPAKLEDSAVYLCASSITGVQPQHFGDGTRLSIL.